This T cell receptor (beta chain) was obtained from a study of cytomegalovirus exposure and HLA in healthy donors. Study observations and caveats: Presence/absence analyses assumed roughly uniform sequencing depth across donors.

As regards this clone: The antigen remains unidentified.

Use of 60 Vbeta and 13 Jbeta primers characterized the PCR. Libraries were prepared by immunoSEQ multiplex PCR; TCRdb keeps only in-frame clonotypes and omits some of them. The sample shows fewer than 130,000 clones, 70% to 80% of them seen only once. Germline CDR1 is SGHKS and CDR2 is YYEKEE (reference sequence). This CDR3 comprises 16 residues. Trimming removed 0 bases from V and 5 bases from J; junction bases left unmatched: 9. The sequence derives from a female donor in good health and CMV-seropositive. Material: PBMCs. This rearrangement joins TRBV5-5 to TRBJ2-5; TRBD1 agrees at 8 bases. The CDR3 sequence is CASSLGAGGVRETQYF. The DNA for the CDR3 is TGTGCCAGCAGCTTGGGCGCAGGGGGCGTGAGGGAGACCCAGTACTTC.